This T cell receptor (beta chain) was identified during a study of blood T cell repertoires in COVID-19. Under the authors' procedure: Using reference gene primer amplification, nucleated cell counts were estimated. Sequenced by immunoSEQ multiplex PCR; TCRdb stores in-frame clones only, minus some. V and J calls plus clone size are reproduced from that table; the DNA served to infer D and trimming. The table records fewer than 500,000 clones, 80% to 90% of them present only once. Trimming cost V 5 bases and J 6 bases; bases outside gene matches: 10. CDR1 is MDHEN, CDR2 SYDVKM, per germline. This CDR3 has 16 amino acids.

The sequencing input was peripheral blood. The chain recombines TRBV28 with TRBJ2-1, with 10 positions matching TRBD1. This receptor was identified in a woman aged 30 to 39 with acute or convalescent COVID-19. In nucleotides, the CDR3 is TGTGCCAGCAGTCCCTCGATAGGGACAGGGGTCAATGAGCAGTTCTTC. Its translation: CASSPSIGTGVNEQFF.